This TCR beta chain was observed in a study of blood T cell repertoires in COVID-19. On the study more broadly: Whether acute or convalescent, the COVID-19 samples came from the United States, Italy and Spain. PBMCs, B-cell-depleted T cells, or T cells provided the cDNA or gDNA that made up the material.

This CDR3 is built from 14 residues. V lost 5 bases and J 0 bases, leaving 10 bases between the germline ends. From germline, CDR1 is SEHNR and CDR2 FQNEAQ (reference sequence). This clone was seen more than once but under ten times. As handled by the study authors: Nucleated cell counts were estimated from reference gene primer amplification. Here immunoSEQ multiplex PCR was the method, and the copy in TCRdb shows in-frame clones only, minus some. That table is the source of V, J and clone size, and D and trimming were worked out from the DNA. The sample holds just under 95,000 clones, around three quarters seen once.

The sequenced sample consisted of peripheral blood. The chain is built from TRBV7-9 and TRBJ2-5; D is perhaps TRBD1 (6 bases). The origin of this receptor is a middle-aged man who had recovered from COVID-19. In DNA form, the CDR3 reads TGTGCCAGCAGCCCAGGGACACACCAAGAGACCCAGTACTTC. Residues: CASSPGTHQETQYF.